This T cell receptor (beta chain) was profiled in a study of T-cell reconstitution after alpha-beta-depleted transplantation in children. Notes on the study in general: After transplant, at about two months, alpha-beta T cells were reportedly derived from several hundred expanded graft clones. Most T-cell counts and diversity one year after the transplant came from T cells that were newly produced. Recipient T cells and thymic progenitors that survived were the source of the high TCRbeta diversity seen at day 60 in some patients.

Unique molecular identifiers were incorporated into the prepared TCRbeta library. TCRdb reprocessed the PCR reads via MiXCR and lists one record per CDR3 protein. The sample holds 450,000 to 550,000 distinct CDR3 sequences; about an eighth are singletons and the top ten take roughly 15%. In this sample, this clonotype turned up a few times. Its antigen is undetermined. In germline, CDR1 is MNHEY, CDR2 SMNVEV (reference sequence). The V gene end was trimmed by 1 base and the J gene end by 4 bases; junction bases not matched to a gene: 19. CDR3 length: 21 residues. The chain is built from TRBV27 and TRBJ2-1; 10 bases align to TRBD1. The sequencing used PBMCs, mostly from graft donor cells, collected 180 days after TCRalphabeta/CD19-depleted stem cell transplant. The sequence came from a female patient younger than 10 who had a stem cell transplant for aplastic anemia, so the T cells may come from the graft donor. This CDR3 is CASSLFWPGQGYTRAYNEQFF. The CDR3 DNA is TGTGCCAGCAGTTTATTTTGGCCGGGACAGGGGTACACCCGGGCATACAATGAGCAGTTCTTC.